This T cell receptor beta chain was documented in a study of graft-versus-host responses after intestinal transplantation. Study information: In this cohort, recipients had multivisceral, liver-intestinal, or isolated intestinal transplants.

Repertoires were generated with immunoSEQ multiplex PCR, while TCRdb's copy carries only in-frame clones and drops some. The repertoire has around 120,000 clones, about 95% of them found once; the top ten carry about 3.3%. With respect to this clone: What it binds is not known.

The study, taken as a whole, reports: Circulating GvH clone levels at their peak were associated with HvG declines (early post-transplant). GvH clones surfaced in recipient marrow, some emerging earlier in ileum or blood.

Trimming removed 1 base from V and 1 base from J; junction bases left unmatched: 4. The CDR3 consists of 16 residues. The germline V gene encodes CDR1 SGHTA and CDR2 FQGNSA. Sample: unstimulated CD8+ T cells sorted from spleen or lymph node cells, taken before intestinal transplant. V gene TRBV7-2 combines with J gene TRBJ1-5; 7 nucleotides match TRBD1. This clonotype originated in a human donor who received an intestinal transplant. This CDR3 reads CASSLDWDRSNQPQHF. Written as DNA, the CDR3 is TGTGCCAGCAGCTTAGATTGGGACAGAAGCAATCAGCCCCAGCATTTT. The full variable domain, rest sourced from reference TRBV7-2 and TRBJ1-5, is GAGVSQSPSNKVTEKGKDVELRCDPISGHTALYWYRQSLGQGLEFLIYFQGNSAPDKSGLPSDRFSAERTGGSVSTLTIQRTQQEDSAVYLCASSLDWDRSNQPQHFGDGTRLSIL.